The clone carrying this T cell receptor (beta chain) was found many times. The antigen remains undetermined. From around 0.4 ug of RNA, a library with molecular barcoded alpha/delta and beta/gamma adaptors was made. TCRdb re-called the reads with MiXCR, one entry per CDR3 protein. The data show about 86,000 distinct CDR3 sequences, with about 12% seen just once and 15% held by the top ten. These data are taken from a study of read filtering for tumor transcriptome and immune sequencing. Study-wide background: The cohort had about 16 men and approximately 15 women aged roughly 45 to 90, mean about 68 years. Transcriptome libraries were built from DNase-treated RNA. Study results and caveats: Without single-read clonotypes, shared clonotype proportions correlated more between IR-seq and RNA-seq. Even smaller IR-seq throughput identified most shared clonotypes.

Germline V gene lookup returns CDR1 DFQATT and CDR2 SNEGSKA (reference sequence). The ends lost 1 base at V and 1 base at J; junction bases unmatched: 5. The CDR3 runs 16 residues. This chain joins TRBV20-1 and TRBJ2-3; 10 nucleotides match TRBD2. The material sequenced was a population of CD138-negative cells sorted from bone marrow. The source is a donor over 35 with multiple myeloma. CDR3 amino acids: CSARGSGLAGTDTQYF. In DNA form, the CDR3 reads TGCAGTGCTAGAGGGTCCGGACTAGCGGGCACAGATACGCAGTATTTT.